This TCR beta chain is drawn from a study of sequential checkpoint blockade in melanoma. Study-level information: Maintenance nivolumab came after either treatment sequence.

CDR1 is MNHNS and CDR2 is SASEGT in the germline V gene. The ends lost 2 bases at V and 0 bases at J; junction bases unmatched: 4. The CDR3 has 15 residues. Treatment reported: randomized to nivolumab then ipilimumab (arm A) or the reverse (arm B). Live CD3+CD8+ CD19− CD56− cells were sorted from PBMCs. Assay: immunoSEQ multiplex PCR; the TCRdb copy retains only in-frame clones and omits some. The sample shows around 20,000 clones, around 80% of them seen only once. This receptor was taken from a human donor with melanoma. The material was CD8+ T cells sorted from blood (inferred from file names), obtained from a patient given nivolumab and ipilimumab in sequence. This chain connects TRBV6-1 to TRBJ2-7, with 7 bases matching TRBD1. CDR3 in amino acids: CASSELAGGSYEQYF. The CDR3 bases are TGTGCCAGCAGTGAACTGGCAGGGGGCTCCTACGAGCAGTACTTC.